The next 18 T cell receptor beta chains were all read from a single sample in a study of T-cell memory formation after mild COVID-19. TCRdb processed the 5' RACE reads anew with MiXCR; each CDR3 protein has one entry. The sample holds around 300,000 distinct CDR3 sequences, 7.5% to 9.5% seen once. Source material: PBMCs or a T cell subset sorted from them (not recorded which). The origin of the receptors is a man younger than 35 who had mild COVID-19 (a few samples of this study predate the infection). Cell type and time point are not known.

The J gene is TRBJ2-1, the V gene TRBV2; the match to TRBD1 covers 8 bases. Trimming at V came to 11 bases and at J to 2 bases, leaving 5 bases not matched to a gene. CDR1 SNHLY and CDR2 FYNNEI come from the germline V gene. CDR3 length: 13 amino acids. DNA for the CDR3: TGTGCCGCGGACAGGGACACCTACAATGAGCAGTTCTTC. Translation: CAADRDTYNEQFF.

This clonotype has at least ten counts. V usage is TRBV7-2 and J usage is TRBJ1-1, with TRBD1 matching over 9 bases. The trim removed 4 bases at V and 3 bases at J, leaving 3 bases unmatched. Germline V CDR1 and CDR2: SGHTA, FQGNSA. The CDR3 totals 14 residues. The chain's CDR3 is CASSSGTGYTEAFF. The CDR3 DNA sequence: TGTGCCAGCAGCTCTGGGACAGGGTACACTGAAGCTTTCTTT.

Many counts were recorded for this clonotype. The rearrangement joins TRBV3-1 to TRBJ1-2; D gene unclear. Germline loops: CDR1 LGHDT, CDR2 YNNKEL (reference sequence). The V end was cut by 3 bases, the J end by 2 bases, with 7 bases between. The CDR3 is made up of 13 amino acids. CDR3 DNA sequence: TGTGCCAGCAGCCAGACCGACAACTATGGCTACACCTTC. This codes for CASSQTDNYGYTF.

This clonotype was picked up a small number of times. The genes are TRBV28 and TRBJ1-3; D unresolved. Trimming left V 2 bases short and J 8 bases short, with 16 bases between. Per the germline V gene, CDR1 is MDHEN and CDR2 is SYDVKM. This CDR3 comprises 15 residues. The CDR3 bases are TGTGCCAGCAGTTTACCGGGCCCGGGAGGCGACACCATATATTTT. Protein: CASSLPGPGGDTIYF.

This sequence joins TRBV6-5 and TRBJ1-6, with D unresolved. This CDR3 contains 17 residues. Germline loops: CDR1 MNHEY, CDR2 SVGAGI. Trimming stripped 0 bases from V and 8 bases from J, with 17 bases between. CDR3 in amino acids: CASSYSRGVGPDSPLHF. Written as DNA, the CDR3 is TGTGCCAGCAGTTACTCTCGTGGGGTCGGGCCGGATTCACCCCTCCACTTT.

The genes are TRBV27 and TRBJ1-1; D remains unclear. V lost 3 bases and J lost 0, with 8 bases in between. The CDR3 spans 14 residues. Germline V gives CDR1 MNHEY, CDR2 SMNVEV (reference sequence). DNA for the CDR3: TGTGCCAGCAGTTTCACAGAAATGAACACTGAAGCTTTCTTT. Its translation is CASSFTEMNTEAFF.

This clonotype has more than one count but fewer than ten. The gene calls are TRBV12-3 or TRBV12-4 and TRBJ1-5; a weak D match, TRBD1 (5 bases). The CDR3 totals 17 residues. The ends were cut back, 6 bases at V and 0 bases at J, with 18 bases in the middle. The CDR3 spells CASSLGQYASSNQPQHF. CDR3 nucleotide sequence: TGTGCCAGCAGCCTAGGACAATACGCTAGTAGCAATCAGCCCCAGCATTTT.

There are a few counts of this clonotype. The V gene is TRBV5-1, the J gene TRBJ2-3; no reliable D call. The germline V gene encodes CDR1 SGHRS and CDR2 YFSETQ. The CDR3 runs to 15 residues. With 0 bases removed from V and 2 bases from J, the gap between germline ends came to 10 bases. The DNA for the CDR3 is TGCGCCAGCAGCTTGGAAGCCCTCTCCACAGATACGCAGTATTTT. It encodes CASSLEALSTDTQYF.

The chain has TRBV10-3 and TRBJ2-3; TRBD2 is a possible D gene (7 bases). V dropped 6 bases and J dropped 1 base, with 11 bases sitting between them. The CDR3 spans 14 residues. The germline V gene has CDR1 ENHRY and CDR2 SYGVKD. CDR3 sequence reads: CAISGGQGTDTQYF. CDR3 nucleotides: TGTGCCATCAGCGGGGGGCAGGGCACAGATACGCAGTATTTT.

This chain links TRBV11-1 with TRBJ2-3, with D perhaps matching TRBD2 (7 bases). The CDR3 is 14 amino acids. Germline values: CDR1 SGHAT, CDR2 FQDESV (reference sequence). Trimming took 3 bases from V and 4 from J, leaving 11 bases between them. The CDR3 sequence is CASSFTGGPDTQYF. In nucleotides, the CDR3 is TGTGCCAGCAGCTTCACGGGGGGCCCAGATACGCAGTATTTT.

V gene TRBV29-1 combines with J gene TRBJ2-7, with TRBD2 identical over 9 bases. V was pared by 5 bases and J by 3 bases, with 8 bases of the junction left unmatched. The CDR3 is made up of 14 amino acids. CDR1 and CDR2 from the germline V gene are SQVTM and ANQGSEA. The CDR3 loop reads CSVLCLAGIYEQYV. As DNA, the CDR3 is TGCAGCGTTTTGTGCCTAGCGGGGATCTACGAGCAGTACGTC.

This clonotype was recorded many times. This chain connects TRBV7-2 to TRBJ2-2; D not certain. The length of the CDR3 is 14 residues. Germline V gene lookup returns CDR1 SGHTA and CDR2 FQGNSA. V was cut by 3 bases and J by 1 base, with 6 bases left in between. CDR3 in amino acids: CASSFRQNTGELFF. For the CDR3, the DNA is TGTGCCAGCAGCTTTCGACAGAACACCGGGGAGCTGTTTTTT. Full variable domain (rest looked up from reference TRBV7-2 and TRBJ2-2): GAGVSQSPSNKVTEKGKDVELRCDPISGHTALYWYRQSLGQGLEFLIYFQGNSAPDKSGLPSDRFSAERTGGSVSTLTIQRTQQEDSAVYLCASSFRQNTGELFFGEGSRLTVL.

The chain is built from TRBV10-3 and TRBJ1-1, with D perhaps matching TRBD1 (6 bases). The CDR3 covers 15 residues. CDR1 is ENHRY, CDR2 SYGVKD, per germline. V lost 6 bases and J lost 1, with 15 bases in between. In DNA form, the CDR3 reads TGTGCCATCAGCCGGGGGGCGAGGGGGAACACTGAAGCTTTCTTT. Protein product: CAISRGARGNTEAFF.

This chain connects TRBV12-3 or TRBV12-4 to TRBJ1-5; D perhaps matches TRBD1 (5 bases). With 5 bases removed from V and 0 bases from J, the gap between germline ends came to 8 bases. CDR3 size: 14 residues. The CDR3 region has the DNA TGTGCCAGCAGTCGACAGCATAGCAATCAGCCCCAGCATTTT. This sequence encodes CASSRQHSNQPQHF.

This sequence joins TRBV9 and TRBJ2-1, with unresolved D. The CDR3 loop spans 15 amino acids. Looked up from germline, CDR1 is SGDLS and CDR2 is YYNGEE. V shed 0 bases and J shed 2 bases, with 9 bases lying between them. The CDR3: CASSVGSAAYNEQFF. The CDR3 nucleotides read TGTGCCAGCAGCGTAGGGTCAGCCGCCTACAATGAGCAGTTCTTC.

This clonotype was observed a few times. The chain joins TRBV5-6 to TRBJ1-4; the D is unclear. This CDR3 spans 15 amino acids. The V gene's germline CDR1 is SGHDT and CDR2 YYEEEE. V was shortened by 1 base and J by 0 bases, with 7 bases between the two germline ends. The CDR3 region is CASSLWAATNEKLFF. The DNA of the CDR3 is TGTGCCAGCAGCTTGTGGGCAGCAACTAATGAAAAACTGTTTTTT.

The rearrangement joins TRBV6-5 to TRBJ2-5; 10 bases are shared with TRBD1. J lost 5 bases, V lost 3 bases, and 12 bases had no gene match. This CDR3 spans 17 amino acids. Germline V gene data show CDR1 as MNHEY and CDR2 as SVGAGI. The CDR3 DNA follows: TGTGCCAGCAGTTATCTAACTGACAGGGGGCCTGGGGAGACCCAGTACTTC. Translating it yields CASSYLTDRGPGETQYF.

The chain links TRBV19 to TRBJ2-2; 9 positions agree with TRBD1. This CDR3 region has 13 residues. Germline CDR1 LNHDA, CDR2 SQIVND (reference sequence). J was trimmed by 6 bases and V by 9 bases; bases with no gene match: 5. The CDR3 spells CASRDRVAGELFF. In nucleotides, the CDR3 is TGTGCCAGCCGGGACAGGGTAGCCGGGGAGCTGTTTTTT.